These T cell receptor beta chains were read from a single sample in a study of CD8 T cells in ankylosing spondylitis. TCRdb reprocessed the 5' RACE reads via MiXCR and lists one record per CDR3 protein. The profile shows fewer than 550,000 distinct CDR3 sequences, about 5.2% of them singletons. The sequencing input was blood, either unsorted or a sorted T cell fraction (not recorded which). The source is a male donor with ankylosing spondylitis. The conserved cysteine and the conserved F or W are not part of the CDR3 here.

v_call	j_call	cdr3_aa
TRBV27	TRBJ1-1	ASSFKGWSTEAF
TRBV6-2/TRBV6-3	TRBJ2-2	ASSYRQTGELF
TRBV28	TRBJ1-5	ASSLRGGINQPQH
TRBV12-3/TRBV12-4	TRBJ2-7	ASSLGGGAWSEQY
TRBV6-1	TRBJ1-4	ASSELAVGEKLF
TRBV11-2	TRBJ2-3	ASSSGTSGRLSTDTQY
TRBV25-1	TRBJ1-5	ASTQGEGDSTQPQH
TRBV2	TRBJ2-5	ASMGQGRETQY
TRBV20-1	TRBJ2-3	SARGVSGREDTQY
TRBV4-2	TRBJ2-2	ASSQVLRAGELF
TRBV20-1	TRBJ2-7	SASYEQY
TRBV7-9	TRBJ2-7	ASSPLAQIEQY
TRBV12-3/TRBV12-4	TRBJ2-7	ASSPGGTLYEQY
TRBV7-2	TRBJ1-5	ASSGWGNQPQH
TRBV29-1	TRBJ2-7	SVWDRTSYEQY
TRBV20-1	TRBJ2-5	SAREAQGKKTQY
TRBV29-1	TRBJ2-1	SVLGLAGHNEQF
TRBV5-6	TRBJ1-1	ASSLARATEAF
TRBV12-3/TRBV12-4	TRBJ2-7	ASSPYRGPYYYEQY
TRBV20-1	TRBJ2-7	SARTAVTYEQY
TRBV20-1	TRBJ1-2	SATWTGYGYT
TRBV7-8	TRBJ1-1	ASSADRGTEAF
TRBV6-1	TRBJ2-4	ASRKGGDSLAKNIQY
TRBV28	TRBJ2-7	AIRGGGIREQY
TRBV7-8	TRBJ2-1	ASSLPQAGTSKF
TRBV12-3/TRBV12-4	TRBJ2-2	ASSWSRRTGELF
TRBV4-1	TRBJ1-1	ASSQARDRIMNTEAF
TRBV6-5	TRBJ1-2	ASSYGDRANGYT
TRBV18	TRBJ1-1	ASSPAGRTEAF
TRBV20-1	TRBJ1-4	SARSRAWDEKLF
TRBV5-1	TRBJ1-1	ASSSRPKNTEAF
TRBV6-5	TRBJ1-2	ASSFRGDGGGGYT
TRBV12-3/TRBV12-4	TRBJ1-2	ASSRLGDTGYT
TRBV7-9	TRBJ1-1	ASSLVFAEAF
TRBV20-1	TRBJ2-4	SARSPARDIQY
TRBV29-1	TRBJ1-2	SVAQAANYGYT
TRBV7-2	TRBJ1-5	ASSFRSFQPQH